Each of the 2 T cell receptor beta chains below was sequenced from the same sample in a study of beta chain features in type 1 diabetes. Isolated RNA was reverse transcribed in full, so expressed TCRB transcripts were sequenced. Libraries were prepared by immunoSEQ multiplex PCR; TCRdb keeps only in-frame clonotypes and omits some of them. The sample shows hundreds of thousands of clones, 13% of them seen only once. General study points: Shorter TCRB CDR3s, moderately but significantly so, were found in Type 1 diabetes patients in all four CD4+ subsets.

Their cognate antigens are unknown. Sequenced material: naive CD4+ T cells from blood. The origin of the receptors is a man younger than 35 with type 1 diabetes.

Comment on this clone: At one end, the junction sequence differs from germline, possibly due to a read error. This same CDR3 is encoded by further DNA sequences in the sample. The genes are TRBV10-2 and TRBJ2-2; D gene uncertain. Germline CDR1 reads WSHSY; CDR2 reads SAAADI. The CDR3 covers 12 residues. CDR3: CASSLTGPELFF. The CDR3, as DNA: TGCGCTAGCAGTTTGACTGGCCCGGAGCTGTTTTTT.

The V and J genes are TRBV10-3 and TRBJ1-1; tentatively, D is TRBD1 (6 bases). The CDR3 length is 15 residues. V was pared by 4 bases and J by 0 bases, with 12 bases between. The germline CDR1 and CDR2 sequences are ENHRY and SYGVKD. CDR3 residues: CAISGTELMNTEAFF. DNA of the CDR3: TGTGCCATCAGTGGGACAGAGCTCATGAACACTGAAGCTTTCTTT.